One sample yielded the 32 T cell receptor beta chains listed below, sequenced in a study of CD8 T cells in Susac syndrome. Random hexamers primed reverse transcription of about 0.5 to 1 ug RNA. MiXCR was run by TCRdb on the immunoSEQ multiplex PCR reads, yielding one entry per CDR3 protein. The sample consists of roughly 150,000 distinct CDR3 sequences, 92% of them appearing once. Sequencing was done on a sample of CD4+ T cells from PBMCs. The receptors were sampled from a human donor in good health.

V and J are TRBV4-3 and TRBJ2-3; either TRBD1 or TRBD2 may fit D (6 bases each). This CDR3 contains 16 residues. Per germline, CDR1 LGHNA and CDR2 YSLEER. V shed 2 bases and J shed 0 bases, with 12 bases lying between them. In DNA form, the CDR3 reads TGCGCCAGCAGCCAAAGGGGGGCCTCGAGCACAGATACGCAGTATTTT. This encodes CASSQRGASSTDTQYF.

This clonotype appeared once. CDR3 sequence reads: CSARPGLGTSEQYF. For the CDR3, the DNA is TGCAGTGCTAGACCCGGACTAGGTACTAGCGAGCAGTACTTC. This sequence joins TRBV20-1 and TRBJ2-7, with 7 bases that match TRBD2. The CDR3 consists of 14 residues. The V segment lost 2 bases and the J segment 6 bases; nucleotides outside the gene matches: 10. CDR1 and CDR2 (germline): DFQATT, SNEGSKA (reference sequence).

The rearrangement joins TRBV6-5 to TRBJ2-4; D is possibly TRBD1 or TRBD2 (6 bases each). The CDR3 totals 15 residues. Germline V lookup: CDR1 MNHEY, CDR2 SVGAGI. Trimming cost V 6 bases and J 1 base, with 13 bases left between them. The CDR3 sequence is CASREGGVAKNIQYF. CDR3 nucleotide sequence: TGTGCCAGCAGGGAGGGGGGAGTCGCCAAAAACATTCAGTACTTC.

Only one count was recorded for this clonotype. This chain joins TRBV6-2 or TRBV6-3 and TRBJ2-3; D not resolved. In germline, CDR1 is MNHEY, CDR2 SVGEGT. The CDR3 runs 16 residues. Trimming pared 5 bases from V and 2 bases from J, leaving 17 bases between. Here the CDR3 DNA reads TGTGCCAGCAGTCCCGCACCGGACCCTAACACAGATACGCAGTATTTT. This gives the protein CASSPAPDPNTDTQYF.

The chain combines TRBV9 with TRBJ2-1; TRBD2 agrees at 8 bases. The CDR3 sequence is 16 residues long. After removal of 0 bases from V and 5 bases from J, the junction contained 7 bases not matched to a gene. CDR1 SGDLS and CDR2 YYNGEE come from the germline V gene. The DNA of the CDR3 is TGTGCCAGCAGCGTAGGGGGCGGGGGGTCGAACAATGAGCAGTTCTTC. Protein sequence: CASSVGGGGSNNEQFF.

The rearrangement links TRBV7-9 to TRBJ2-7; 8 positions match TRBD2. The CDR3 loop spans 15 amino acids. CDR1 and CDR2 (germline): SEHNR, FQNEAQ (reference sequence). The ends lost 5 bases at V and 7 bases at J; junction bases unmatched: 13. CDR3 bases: TGTGCCAGCAGCCCGGATGGGACTAGTTTTCGGGAGCAGTACTTC. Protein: CASSPDGTSFREQYF.

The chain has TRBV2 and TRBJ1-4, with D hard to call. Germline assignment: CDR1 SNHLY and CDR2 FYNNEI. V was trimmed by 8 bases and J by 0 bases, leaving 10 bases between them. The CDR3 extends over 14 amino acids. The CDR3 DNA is TGTGCCAGCTATCAATATGCAACTAATGAAAAACTGTTTTTT. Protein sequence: CASYQYATNEKLFF.

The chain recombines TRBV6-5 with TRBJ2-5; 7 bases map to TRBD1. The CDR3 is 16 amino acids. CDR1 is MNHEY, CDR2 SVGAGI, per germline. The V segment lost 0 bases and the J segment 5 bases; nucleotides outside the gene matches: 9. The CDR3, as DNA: TGTGCCAGCAGTTACTCCCCCTGGACAGGTGGTGAGACCCAGTACTTC. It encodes CASSYSPWTGGETQYF.

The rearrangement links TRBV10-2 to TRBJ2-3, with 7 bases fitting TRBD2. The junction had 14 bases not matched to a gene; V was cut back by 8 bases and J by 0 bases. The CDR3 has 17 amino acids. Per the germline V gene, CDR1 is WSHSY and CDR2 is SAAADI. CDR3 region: CASVGSTSVLSTDTQYF. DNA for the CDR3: TGCGCCAGCGTGGGGAGTACTAGCGTCCTTAGCACAGATACGCAGTATTTT.

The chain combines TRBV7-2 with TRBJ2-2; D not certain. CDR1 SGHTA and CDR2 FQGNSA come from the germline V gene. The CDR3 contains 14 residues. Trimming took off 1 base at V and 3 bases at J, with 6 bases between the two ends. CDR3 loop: CASSLGDHTGELFF. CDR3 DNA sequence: TGTGCCAGCAGCTTAGGAGACCACACCGGGGAGCTGTTTTTT. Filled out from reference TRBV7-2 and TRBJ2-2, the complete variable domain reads GAGVSQSPSNKVTEKGKDVELRCDPISGHTALYWYRQSLGQGLEFLIYFQGNSAPDKSGLPSDRFSAERTGGSVSTLTIQRTQQEDSAVYLCASSLGDHTGELFFGEGSRLTVL.

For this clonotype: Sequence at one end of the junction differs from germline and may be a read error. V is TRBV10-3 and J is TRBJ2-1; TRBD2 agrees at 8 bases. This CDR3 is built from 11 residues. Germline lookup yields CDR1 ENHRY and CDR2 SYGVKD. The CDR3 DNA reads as TGTGCCATCAGTGACGGGGGGGCGGGGATCTTC. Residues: CAISDGGAGIF.

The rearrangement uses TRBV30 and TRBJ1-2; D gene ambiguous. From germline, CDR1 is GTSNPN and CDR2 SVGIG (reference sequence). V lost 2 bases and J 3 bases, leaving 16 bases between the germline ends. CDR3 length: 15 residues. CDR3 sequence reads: CAWSPPTGNYYGYTF. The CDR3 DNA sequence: TGTGCCTGGAGTCCCCCAACTGGCAACTACTATGGCTACACCTTC.

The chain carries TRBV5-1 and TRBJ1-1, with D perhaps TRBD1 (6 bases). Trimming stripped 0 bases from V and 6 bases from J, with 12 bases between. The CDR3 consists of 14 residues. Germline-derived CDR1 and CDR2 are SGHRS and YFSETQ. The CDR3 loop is CASSLVVGAAEAFF. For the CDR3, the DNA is TGCGCCAGCAGCTTGGTGGTGGGGGCCGCTGAAGCTTTCTTT.

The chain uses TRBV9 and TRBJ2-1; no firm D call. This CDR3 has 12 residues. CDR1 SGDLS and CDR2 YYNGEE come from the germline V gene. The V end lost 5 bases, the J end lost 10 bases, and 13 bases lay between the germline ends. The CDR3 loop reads CASSRTGSEQFF. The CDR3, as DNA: TGTGCCAGCAGTAGGACCGGAAGCGAGCAGTTCTTC. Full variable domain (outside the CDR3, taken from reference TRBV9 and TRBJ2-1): DSGVTQTPKHLITATGQRVTLRCSPRSGDLSVYWYQQSLDQGLQFLIQYYNGEERAKGNILERFSAQQFPDLHSELNLSSLELGDSALYFCASSRTGSEQFFGPGTRLTVL.

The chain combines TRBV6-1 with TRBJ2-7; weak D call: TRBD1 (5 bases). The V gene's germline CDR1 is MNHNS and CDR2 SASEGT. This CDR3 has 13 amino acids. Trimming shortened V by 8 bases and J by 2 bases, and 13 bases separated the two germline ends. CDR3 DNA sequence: TGTGCCAGCGACCAAAGGGGTACCTACGAGCAGTACTTC. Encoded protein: CASDQRGTYEQYF.

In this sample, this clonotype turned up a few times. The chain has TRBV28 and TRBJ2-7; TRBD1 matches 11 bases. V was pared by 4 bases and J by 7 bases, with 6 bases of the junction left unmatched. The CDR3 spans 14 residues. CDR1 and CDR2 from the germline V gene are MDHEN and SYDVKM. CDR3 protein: CASSSGQGATEQYF. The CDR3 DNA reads TGTGCCAGCAGTTCAGGACAGGGGGCGACTGAGCAGTACTTC.

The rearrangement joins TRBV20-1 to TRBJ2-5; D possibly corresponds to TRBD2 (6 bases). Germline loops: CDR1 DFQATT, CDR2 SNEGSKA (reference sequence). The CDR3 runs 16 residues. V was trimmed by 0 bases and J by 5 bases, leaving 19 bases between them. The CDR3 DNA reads TGCAGTGCTAGAGATCGGTTTAATCCCCGGGGGGAGACCCAGTACTTC. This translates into CSARDRFNPRGETQYF.

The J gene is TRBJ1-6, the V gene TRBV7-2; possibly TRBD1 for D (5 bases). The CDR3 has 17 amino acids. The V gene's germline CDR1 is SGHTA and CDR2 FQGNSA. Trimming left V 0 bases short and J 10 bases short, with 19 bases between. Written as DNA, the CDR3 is TGTGCCAGCAGCTTAGCCGGACCAGGGTACGAAGGGTCACCCCTCCACTTT. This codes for CASSLAGPGYEGSPLHF.

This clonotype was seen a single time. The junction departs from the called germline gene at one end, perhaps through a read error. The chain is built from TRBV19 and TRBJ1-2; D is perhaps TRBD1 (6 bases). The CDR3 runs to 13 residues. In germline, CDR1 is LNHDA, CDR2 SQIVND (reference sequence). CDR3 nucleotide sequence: TGTGCCAGTAGTATAGATACCCGGACAGCTCTCTTCTTC. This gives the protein CASSIDTRTALFF.

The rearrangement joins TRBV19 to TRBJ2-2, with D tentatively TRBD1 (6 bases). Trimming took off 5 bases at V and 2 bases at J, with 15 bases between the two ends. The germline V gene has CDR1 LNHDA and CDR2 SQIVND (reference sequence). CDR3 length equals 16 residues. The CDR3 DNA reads TGTGCCAGTAGTGGCCGCCGGACAGATAACACCGGGGAGCTGTTTTTT. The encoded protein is CASSGRRTDNTGELFF.

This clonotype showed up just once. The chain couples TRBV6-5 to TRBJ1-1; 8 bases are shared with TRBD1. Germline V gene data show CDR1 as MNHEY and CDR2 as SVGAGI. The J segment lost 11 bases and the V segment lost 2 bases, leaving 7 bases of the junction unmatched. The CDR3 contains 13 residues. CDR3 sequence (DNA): TGTGCCAGCAGTTACACCCGGACAGGGTTCGCTTTCTTT. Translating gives CASSYTRTGFAFF.

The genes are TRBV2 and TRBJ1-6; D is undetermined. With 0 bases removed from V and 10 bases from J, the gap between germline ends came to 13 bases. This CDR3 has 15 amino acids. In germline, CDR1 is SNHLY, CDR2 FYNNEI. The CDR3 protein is CASSEALRESSPLHF. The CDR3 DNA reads TGTGCCAGCAGTGAAGCGCTTAGGGAGTCGTCACCCCTCCACTTT. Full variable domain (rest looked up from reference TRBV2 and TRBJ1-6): EPEVTQTPSHQVTQMGQEVILRCVPISNHLYFYWYRQILGQKVEFLVSFYNNEISEKSEIFDDQFSVERPDGSNFTLKIRSTKLEDSAMYFCASSEALRESSPLHFGNGTRLTVT.

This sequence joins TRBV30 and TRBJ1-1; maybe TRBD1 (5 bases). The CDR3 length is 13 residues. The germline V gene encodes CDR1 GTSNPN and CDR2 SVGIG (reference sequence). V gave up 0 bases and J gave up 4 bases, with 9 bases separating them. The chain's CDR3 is CAWSVGTLTEAFF. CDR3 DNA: TGTGCCTGGAGTGTTGGGACCCTCACTGAAGCTTTCTTT. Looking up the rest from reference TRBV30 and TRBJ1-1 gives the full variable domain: SQTIHQWPATLVQPVGSPLSLECTVEGTSNPNLYWYRQAAGRGLQLLFYSVGIGQISSEVPQNLSASRPQDRQFILSSKKLLLSDSGFYLCAWSVGTLTEAFFGQGTRLTVV.

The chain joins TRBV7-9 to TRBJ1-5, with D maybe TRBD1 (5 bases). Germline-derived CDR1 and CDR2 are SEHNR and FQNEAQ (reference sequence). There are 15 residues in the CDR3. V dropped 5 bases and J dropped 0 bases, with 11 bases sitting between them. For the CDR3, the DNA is TGTGCCAGCAGCGGGGGACGGAGTAGCAATCAGCCCCAGCATTTT. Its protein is CASSGGRSSNQPQHF.

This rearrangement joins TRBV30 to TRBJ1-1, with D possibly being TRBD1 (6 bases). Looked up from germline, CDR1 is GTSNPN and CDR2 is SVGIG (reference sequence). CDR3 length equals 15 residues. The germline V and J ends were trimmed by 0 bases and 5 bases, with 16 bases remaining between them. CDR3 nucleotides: TGTGCCTGGAGTGTACGGCTACAGGGAGGTACTGAAGCTTTCTTT. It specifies CAWSVRLQGGTEAFF.

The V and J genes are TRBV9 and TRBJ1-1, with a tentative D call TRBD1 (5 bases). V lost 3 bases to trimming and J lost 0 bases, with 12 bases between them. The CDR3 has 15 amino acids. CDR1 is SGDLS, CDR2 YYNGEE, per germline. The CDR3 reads CASSGGTGMNTEAFF. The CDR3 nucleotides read TGTGCCAGCAGCGGGGGGACGGGGATGAACACTGAAGCTTTCTTT.

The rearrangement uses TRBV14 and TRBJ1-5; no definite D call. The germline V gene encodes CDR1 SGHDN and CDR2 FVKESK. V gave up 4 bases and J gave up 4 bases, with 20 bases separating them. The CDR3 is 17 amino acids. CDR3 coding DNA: TGTGCCAGCAGCCGTTCTTGGTTCAGTGTCCCTAATCAGCCCCAGCATTTT. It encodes CASSRSWFSVPNQPQHF. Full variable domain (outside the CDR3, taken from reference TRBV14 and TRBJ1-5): EAGVTQFPSHSVIEKGQTVTLRCDPISGHDNLYWYRRVMGKEIKFLLHFVKESKQDESGMPNNRFLAERTGGTYSTLKVQPAELEDSGVYFCASSRSWFSVPNQPQHFGDGTRLSIL.

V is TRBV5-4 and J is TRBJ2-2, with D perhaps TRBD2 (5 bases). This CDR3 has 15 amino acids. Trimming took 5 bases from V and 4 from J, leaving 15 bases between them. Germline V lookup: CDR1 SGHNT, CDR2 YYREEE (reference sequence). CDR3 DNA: TGTGCCAGCAGGGTCGGCAGTGGGAGCACCGGGGAGCTGTTTTTT. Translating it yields CASRVGSGSTGELFF.

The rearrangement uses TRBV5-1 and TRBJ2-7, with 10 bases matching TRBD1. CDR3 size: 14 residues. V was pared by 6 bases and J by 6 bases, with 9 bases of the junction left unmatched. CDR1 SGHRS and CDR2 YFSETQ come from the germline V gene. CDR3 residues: CASTPGGTGAEQYF. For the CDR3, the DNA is TGCGCCAGCACCCCAGGCGGGACAGGGGCCGAGCAGTACTTC.

The CDR3 is CASTGPNQPQHF. CDR3 DNA sequence: TGTGCCAGCACCGGACCCAATCAGCCCCAGCATTTT. J is TRBJ1-5 and V is TRBV6-2 or TRBV6-3; D remains unclear. V was shortened by 7 bases and J by 3 bases, with 7 bases between the two germline ends. This CDR3 region has 12 residues. Germline CDR1 MNHEY, CDR2 SVGEGT.

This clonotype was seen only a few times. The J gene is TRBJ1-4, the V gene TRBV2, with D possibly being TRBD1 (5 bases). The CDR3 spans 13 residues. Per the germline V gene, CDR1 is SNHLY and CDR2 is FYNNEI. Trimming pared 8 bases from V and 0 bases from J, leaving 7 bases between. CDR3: CASSRATNEKLFF. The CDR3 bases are TGTGCCAGCTCCAGGGCAACTAATGAAAAACTGTTTTTT.

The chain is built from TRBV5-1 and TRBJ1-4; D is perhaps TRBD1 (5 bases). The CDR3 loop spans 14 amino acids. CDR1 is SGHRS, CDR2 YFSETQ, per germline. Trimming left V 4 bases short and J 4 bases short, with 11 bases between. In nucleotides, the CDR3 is TGCGCCAGCAGCACGGGACGGGGTAATGAAAAACTGTTTTTT. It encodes CASSTGRGNEKLFF.